What follows is one T cell receptor (beta chain) and its context. Participants were placed into cohorts based on the clinical history they reported. The sample belongs to a study of blood T cell repertoires in COVID-19. Study-level information: In each case, the material was cDNA or gDNA derived from T cells, B-cell-depleted T cells, or PBMCs.

Here immunoSEQ multiplex PCR was the method, and the copy in TCRdb shows in-frame clones only, minus some. This table has roughly 230,000 clones, roughly 84% appearing once. Unmatched junction bases numbered 10, after V lost 8 bases and J lost 9 bases. The CDR3 consists of 13 residues. CDR1 MDHEN and CDR2 SYDVKM come from the germline V gene. Sequenced input: PBMCs or T cells enriched from blood (not recorded which). The chain carries TRBV28 and TRBJ1-3; 7 bases are a match to TRBD1. The TCR comes from a man aged 25 to 40 in a cohort exposed to, infected with or recovered from COVID-19 (not recorded which). CDR3 sequence: CASGTGAEGTIYF. The DNA of the CDR3 is TGTGCCAGCGGAACAGGGGCCGAGGGCACCATATATTTT.